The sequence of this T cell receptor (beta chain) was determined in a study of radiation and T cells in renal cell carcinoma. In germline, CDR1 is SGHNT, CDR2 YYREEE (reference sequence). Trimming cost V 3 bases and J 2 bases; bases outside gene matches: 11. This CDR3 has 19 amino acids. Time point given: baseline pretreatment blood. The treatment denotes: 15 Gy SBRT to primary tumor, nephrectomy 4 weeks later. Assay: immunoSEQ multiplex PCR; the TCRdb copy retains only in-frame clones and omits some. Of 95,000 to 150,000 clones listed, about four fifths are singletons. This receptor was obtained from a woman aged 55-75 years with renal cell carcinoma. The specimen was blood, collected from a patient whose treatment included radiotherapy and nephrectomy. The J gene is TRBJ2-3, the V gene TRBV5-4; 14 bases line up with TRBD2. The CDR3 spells CASSSLTSGGAYLTDTQYF. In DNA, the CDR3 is TGTGCCAGCAGCTCGTTGACTAGCGGGGGGGCCTACCTCACAGATACGCAGTATTTT.